This paragraph reports one TCR beta chain. There is no known antigen for this receptor. No quality values exist for individual bases; no much larger clone is one base distant. TCRbeta CDR3 regions were amplified from genomic DNA by means of the immunoSEQ Assay, a bias-controlled multiplex PCR. Concerning the study's data processing: The number of nucleated cells in each sample was estimated from the amplification of reference gene primers within the assay. To quantify the absolute abundance of each unique TCRbeta CDR3 rearrangement, sequence reads were collapsed and filtered. For each sample, productive Simpson clonality was calculated as the square root of Simpson's diversity index over productive rearrangements. Sourced from immuneACCESS, this table was stored by TCRdb with only in-frame sequences that have V and J called. A share of the clones is absent; for the studies checked, an unresolved V gene accounts for under half, and the remainder has no known explanation. The DNA was the basis for D and trimming; V, J and clone size are from that table. The sample includes over 20,000 clones, with about 90% observed a single time. 7% to 9% of the sample goes to the ten largest clones.

Per the germline V gene, SGHTA is the CDR1 and FQGNSA is the CDR2. From V the trimming removes 5 bases and from J it removes 3 bases, while the gene matches leave 8 bases of the junction unaccounted for. Taken from cysteine to phenylalanine, the CDR3 has 15 residues. Only the CDR3 portion is preserved as DNA: 45 bases, with reading frame beginning at the first base. The data originate from a study of blood T cell repertoires in COVID-19 (dated by TCRdb to 2020 to 2022). At the level of the whole study: Samples covering the acute and convalescent phases of COVID-19 were provided by collaborators in the United States, Italy and Spain. The prospective study material was composed of cDNA or gDNA derived from T cells, B-cell-depleted T cells, or PBMCs. Subjects who had been exposed to COVID-19, were actively infected with it, or had recovered from it provided the deeply sampled blood TCRbeta repertoires that made up the dataset. The repertoires were released in a freely available public database intended as a resource for research on the immune response to SARS-CoV-2. The samples were drawn from two sources: the first 160 participants of the ongoing ImmuneRACE study, and 1,000 to 1,500 subjects contributed by 6 global collaborators. The sample metadata nearly always contained a de-identified subject ID, COVID-19 status, age in years and sex. HLA class I and class II types, where available, came from metadata supplied by the sample provider rather than from assay-based typing. The paper as a whole reports these results and caveats: How much clinical and demographic metadata was included differed by source and by participant, and the metadata was provided uncurated.

Each collaborating institution followed its own protocols to collect whole blood in K2EDTA tubes. For TCRbeta analysis, collaborator samples were shipped as frozen whole blood, as isolated PBMCs, or as DNA extracted from either sample type. The chain links TRBV7-2 with TRBJ1-1, and 8 junctional nucleotides match TRBD1. Sequenced input: peripheral blood. The sequence was obtained from an older man with active COVID-19. The CDR3 region has the sequence CASSPGTGGYTEAFF. The nucleotides read TGTGCCAGCAGCCCAGGGACAGGAGGCTACACTGAAGCTTTCTTT.